The 9 T cell receptor beta chains below all came from one sample that was sequenced in a study of OX40 agonist ivuxolimab in advanced cancers. Repertoires were generated with immunoSEQ multiplex PCR, while TCRdb's copy carries only in-frame clones and drops some. The profile shows 77,000 or so clones, roughly 86% of them singletons. Source: CD4+ or CD8+ T cells sorted from blood, taken in a trial of the OX40 agonist ivuxolimab. The receptors originated from an adult with an advanced solid tumor such as melanoma, head and neck, liver or kidney cancer.

Comment on this clone: Mismatch with germline at one junction end may stem from a read error. Other DNA sequences in this sample translate to the same CDR3. This sequence joins TRBV2 and TRBJ1-4; no firm D call. Looked up from germline, CDR1 is SNHLY and CDR2 is FYNNEI. The CDR3 has 15 residues. This chain's CDR3 is CATLRADATNEKLFF. CDR3 bases: TGTGCCACCCTTCGGGCCGATGCAACTAACGAAAAACTGTTTTTT.

This clone was counted once. This chain links TRBV7-9 with TRBJ1-1, with D unclear. CDR1 SEHNR and CDR2 FQNEAQ come from the germline V gene (reference sequence). Between the trimmed V and J ends, which lost 5 bases and 1 base, there was a span of 14 bases. The CDR3 has 15 residues. This CDR3 reads CASSPGQAPNTEAFF. The CDR3 DNA reads as TGTGCCAGCAGCCCGGGCCAGGCCCCGAACACTGAAGCTTTCTTT.

V is TRBV30 and J is TRBJ2-3, with D maybe TRBD2 (7 bases). The ends were cut back, 1 base at V and 4 bases at J, with 15 bases in the middle. Per germline, CDR1 GTSNPN and CDR2 SVGIG (reference sequence). CDR3 length equals 15 residues. The CDR3 protein is CAWSGLEGGADTQYF. CDR3 nucleotides: TGTGCCTGGAGTGGCCTGGAGGGGGGGGCAGATACGCAGTATTTT. Variable domain in full (rest from reference TRBV30 and TRBJ2-3): SQTIHQWPATLVQPVGSPLSLECTVEGTSNPNLYWYRQAAGRGLQLLFYSVGIGQISSEVPQNLSASRPQDRQFILSSKKLLLSDSGFYLCAWSGLEGGADTQYFGPGTRLTVL.

The CDR3 DNA reads as TGTGCCAGCAGTCCCTCGGATACGCAGTATTTT. Amino acid sequence: CASSPSDTQYF. The rearrangement joins TRBV6-6 to TRBJ2-3; D not certain. CDR1 and CDR2 from the germline V gene are MNHNY and SVGAGI (reference sequence). Trimming removed 5 bases at V and 6 bases at J, with 6 bases between. The CDR3 covers 11 residues.

The chain links TRBV27 to TRBJ1-1; tentative D call: TRBD1 (6 bases). The germline V gene has CDR1 MNHEY and CDR2 SMNVEV (reference sequence). Trimming cost V 0 bases and J 0 bases, with 14 bases left between them. The CDR3 length is 17 residues. CDR3 nucleotide sequence: TGTGCCAGCAGTTTATCCAGGACAGCCACCATGAACACTGAAGCTTTCTTT. It encodes CASSLSRTATMNTEAFF.

The rearrangement joins TRBV7-2 to TRBJ2-5; D possibly matches TRBD1 or TRBD2 (5 bases each). In germline, CDR1 is SGHTA, CDR2 FQGNSA. Trimming stripped 3 bases from V and 3 bases from J, with 14 bases between. The CDR3 sequence is 15 residues long. CDR3 DNA: TGTGCCAGCAGCTTGGACCGGGGCAGGAAAGAGACCCAGTACTTC. This gives the protein CASSLDRGRKETQYF.

V usage is TRBV6-6 and J usage is TRBJ2-7, with 8 positions matching TRBD2. The CDR3 sequence is 13 residues long. Germline values: CDR1 MNHNY, CDR2 SVGAGI (reference sequence). Unmatched junction bases numbered 2, after V lost 7 bases and J lost 0 bases. The CDR3 loop is CASNLAGSYEQYF. For the CDR3, the DNA is TGTGCCAGCAATCTAGCGGGCTCCTACGAGCAGTACTTC.

The chain employs TRBV7-2 and TRBJ1-5; no firm D call. Between the trimmed V and J ends, which lost 4 bases and 1 base, there was a span of 11 bases. Germline CDR1 reads SGHTA; CDR2 reads FQGNSA. The CDR3 runs to 15 residues. The CDR3 here is CASSSNSGSNQPQHF. As DNA, the CDR3 is TGTGCCAGCAGCTCAAATTCGGGGAGCAATCAGCCCCAGCATTTT.

The gene calls are TRBV9 and TRBJ1-1, with D perhaps TRBD1 (6 bases). CDR1 and CDR2 from the germline V gene are SGDLS and YYNGEE. The CDR3 has 15 amino acids. Trimming left V 3 bases short and J 8 bases short, with 20 bases between. CDR3 in amino acids: CASSAEGGRIREAFF. Written as DNA, the CDR3 is TGTGCCAGCAGCGCCGAGGGGGGTCGAATTCGGGAAGCTTTCTTT.